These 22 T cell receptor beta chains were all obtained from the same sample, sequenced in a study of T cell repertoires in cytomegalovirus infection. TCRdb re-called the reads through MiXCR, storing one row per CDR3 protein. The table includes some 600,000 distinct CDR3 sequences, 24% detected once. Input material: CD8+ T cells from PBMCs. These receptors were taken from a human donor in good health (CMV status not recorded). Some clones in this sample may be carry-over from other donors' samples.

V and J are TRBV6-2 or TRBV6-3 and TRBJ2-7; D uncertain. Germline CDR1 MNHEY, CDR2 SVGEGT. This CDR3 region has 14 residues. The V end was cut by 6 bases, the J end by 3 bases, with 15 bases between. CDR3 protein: CASSPPILGYEQYV. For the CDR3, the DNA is TGTGCCAGCAGCCCCCCTATTCTGGGCTACGAGCAGTACGTC.

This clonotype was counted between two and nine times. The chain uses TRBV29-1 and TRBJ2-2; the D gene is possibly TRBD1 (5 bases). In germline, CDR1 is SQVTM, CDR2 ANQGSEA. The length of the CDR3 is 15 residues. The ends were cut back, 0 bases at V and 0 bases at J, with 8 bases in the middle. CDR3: CSVEDQGANTGELFF. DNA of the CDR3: TGCAGCGTTGAAGATCAAGGGGCGAACACCGGGGAGCTGTTTTTT.

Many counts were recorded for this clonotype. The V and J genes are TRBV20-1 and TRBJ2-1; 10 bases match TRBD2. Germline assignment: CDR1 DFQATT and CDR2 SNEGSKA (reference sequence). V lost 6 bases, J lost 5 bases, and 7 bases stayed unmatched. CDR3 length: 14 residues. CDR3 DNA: TGCAGTGCCCCCGGGACTAGCGTACACAATGAGCAGTTCTTC. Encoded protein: CSAPGTSVHNEQFF.

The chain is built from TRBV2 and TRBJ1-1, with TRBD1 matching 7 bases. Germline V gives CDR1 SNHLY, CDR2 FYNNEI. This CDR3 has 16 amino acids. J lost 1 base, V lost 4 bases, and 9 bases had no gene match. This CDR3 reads CASSAYLTGPNTEAFF. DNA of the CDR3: TGTGCCAGCAGTGCATATTTGACAGGGCCGAACACTGAAGCTTTCTTT.

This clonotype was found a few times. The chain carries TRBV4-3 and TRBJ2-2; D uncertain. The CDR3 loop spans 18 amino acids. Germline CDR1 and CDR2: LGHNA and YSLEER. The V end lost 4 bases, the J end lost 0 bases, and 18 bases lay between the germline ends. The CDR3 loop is CASSPHPALLANTGELFF. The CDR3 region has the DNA TGCGCCAGCAGCCCCCACCCTGCCCTCCTCGCGAACACCGGGGAGCTGTTTTTT.

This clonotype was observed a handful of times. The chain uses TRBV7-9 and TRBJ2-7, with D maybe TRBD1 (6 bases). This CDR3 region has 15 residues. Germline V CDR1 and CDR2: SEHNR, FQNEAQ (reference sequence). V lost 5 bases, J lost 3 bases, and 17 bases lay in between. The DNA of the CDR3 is TGTGCCAGCAGCCCCGAGGGACACAGCTACTACGAGCAGTACTTC. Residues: CASSPEGHSYYEQYF.

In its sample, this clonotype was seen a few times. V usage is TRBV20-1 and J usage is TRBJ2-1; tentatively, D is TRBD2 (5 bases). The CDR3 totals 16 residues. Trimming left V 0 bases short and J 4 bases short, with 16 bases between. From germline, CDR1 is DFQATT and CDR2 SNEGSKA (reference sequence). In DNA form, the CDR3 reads TGCAGTGCTAGAGATACGGGGTCCCTGAGGTACAATGAGCAGTTCTTC. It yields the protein CSARDTGSLRYNEQFF.

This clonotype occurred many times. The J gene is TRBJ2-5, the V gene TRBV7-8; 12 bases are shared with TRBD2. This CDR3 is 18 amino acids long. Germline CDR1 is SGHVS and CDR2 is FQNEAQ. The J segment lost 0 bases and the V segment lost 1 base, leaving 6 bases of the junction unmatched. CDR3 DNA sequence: TGTGCCAGCAGCTTAGGGCTAGCGGGGGGGAGATACCAAGAGACCCAGTACTTC. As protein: CASSLGLAGGRYQETQYF.

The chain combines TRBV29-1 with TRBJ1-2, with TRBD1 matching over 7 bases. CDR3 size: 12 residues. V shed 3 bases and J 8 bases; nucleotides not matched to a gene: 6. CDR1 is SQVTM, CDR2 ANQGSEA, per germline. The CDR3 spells CSVDSGQQGYTF. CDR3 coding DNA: TGCAGCGTTGATTCGGGACAGCAAGGCTACACCTTC.

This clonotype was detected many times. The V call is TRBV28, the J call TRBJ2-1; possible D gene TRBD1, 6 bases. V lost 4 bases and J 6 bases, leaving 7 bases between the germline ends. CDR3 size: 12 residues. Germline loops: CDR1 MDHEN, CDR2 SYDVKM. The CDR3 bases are TGTGCCAGCAGTTGGGGGCGCAATGAGCAGTTCTTC. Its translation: CASSWGRNEQFF.

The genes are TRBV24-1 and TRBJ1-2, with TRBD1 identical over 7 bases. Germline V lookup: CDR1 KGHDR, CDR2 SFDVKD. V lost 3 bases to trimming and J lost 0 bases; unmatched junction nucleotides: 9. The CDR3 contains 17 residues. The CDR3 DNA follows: TGTGCCACCAGTGATACTAGGACAGGACCCACTAACTATGGCTACACCTTC. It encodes CATSDTRTGPTNYGYTF.

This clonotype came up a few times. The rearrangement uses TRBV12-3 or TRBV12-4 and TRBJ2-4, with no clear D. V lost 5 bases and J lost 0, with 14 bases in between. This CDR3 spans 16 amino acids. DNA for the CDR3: TGTGCCAGCAGTGCCGTTCTGTGGTTAGCCAAAAACATTCAGTACTTC. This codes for CASSAVLWLAKNIQYF.

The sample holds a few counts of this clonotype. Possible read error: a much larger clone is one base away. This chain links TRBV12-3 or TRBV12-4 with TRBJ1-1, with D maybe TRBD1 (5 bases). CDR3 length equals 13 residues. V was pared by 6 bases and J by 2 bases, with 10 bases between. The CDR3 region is CASSRDSNTEAFF. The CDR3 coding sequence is TGTGCCAGCAGCCGAGACAGTAACACTGAAGCTTTCTTT.

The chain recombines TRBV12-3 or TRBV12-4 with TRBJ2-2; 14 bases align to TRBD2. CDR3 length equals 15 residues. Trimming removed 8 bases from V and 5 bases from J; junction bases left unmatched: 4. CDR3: CASLRTSGGTGELFF. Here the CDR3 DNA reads TGTGCCAGCCTGAGGACTAGCGGGGGGACCGGGGAGCTGTTTTTT.

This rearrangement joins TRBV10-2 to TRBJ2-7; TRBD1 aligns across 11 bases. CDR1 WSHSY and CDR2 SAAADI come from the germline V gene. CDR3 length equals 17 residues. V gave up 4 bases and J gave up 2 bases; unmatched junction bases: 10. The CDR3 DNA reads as TGCGCCAGCAGTGCCTCCCCTTGGGGACAGGGGGCCTACGAGCAGTACTTC. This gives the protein CASSASPWGQGAYEQYF.

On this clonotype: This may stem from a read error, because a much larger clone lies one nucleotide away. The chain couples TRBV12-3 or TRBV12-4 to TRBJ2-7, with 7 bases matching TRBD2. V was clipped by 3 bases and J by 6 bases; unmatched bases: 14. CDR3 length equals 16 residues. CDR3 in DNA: TGTGCCAGCAGTTTCTGCGGGGGACCCCCTAAGGGCGAGCAGTACTTC. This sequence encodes CASSFCGGPPKGEQYF.

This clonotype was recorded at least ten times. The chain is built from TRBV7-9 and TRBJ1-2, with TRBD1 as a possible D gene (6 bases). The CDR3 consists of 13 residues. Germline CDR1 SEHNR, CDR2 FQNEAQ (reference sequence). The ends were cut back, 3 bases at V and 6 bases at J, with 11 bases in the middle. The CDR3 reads CASSFGGQDGYTF. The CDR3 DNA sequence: TGTGCCAGCAGCTTCGGGGGGCAGGATGGCTACACCTTC. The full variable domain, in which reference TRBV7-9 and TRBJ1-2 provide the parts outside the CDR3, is DTGVSQNPRHKITKRGQNVTFRCDPISEHNRLYWYRQTLGQGPEFLTYFQNEAQLEKSRLLSDRFSAERPKGSFSTLEIQRTEQGDSAMYLCASSFGGQDGYTFGSGTRLTVV.

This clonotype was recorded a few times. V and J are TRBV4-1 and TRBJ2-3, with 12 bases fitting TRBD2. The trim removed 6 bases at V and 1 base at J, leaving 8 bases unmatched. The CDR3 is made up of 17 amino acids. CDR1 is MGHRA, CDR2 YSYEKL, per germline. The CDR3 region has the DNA TGCGCCAGCAGACCTCTAGCGGGGGGGCCTCGCACAGATACGCAGTATTTT. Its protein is CASRPLAGGPRTDTQYF.

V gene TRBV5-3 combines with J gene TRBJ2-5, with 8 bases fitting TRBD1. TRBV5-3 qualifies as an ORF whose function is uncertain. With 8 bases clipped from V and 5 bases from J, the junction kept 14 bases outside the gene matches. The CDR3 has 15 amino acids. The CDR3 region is CASSPFQGARETQYF. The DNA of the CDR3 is TGTGCCAGCAGTCCATTCCAGGGGGCGAGGGAGACCCAGTACTTC.

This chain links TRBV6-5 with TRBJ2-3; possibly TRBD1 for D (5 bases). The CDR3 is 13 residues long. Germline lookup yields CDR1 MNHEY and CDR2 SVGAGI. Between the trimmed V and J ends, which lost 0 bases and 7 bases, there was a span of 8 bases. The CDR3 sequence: CASSYSRQNTQYF. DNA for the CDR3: TGTGCCAGCAGTTACTCAAGACAGAATACGCAGTATTTT.

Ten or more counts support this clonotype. CDR3 in amino acids: CASSAGTGQGVGEQFF. DNA of the CDR3: TGTGCCAGCAGTGCCGGTACGGGACAGGGGGTCGGTGAGCAGTTCTTC. The chain links TRBV28 to TRBJ2-1; 11 bases agree with TRBD1. Unmatched junction bases numbered 12, after V lost 5 bases and J lost 9 bases. Germline assignment: CDR1 MDHEN and CDR2 SYDVKM. This CDR3 spans 16 amino acids.

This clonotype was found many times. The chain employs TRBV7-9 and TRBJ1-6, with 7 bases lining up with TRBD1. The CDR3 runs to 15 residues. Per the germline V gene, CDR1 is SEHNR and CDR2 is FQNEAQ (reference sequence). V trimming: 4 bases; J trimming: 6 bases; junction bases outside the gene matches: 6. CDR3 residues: CASSSNRQGNSPLHF. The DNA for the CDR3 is TGTGCCAGCAGCTCGAACCGACAGGGTAATTCACCCCTCCACTTT.